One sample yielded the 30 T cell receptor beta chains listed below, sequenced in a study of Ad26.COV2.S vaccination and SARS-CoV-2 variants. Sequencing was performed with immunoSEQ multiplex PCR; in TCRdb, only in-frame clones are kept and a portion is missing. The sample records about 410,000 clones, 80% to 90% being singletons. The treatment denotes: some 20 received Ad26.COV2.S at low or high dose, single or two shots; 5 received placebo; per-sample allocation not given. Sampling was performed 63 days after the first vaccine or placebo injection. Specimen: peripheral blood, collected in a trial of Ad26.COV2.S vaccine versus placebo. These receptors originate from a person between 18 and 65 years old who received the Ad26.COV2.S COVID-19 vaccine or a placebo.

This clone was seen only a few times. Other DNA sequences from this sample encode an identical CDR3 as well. This CDR3 reads CASSVTDTQYF. In DNA form, the CDR3 reads TGTGCCAGCAGTGTCACAGATACGCAGTATTTT. V is TRBV2 and J is TRBJ2-3, with unresolved D. Trimming removed 4 bases at V and 2 bases at J, with 1 base between. This CDR3 contains 11 residues. Germline V gene sequence: CDR1 SNHLY, CDR2 FYNNEI.

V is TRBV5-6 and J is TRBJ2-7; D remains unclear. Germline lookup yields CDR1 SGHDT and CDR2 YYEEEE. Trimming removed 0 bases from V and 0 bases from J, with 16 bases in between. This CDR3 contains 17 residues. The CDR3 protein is CASSLDRAPNGSYEQYF. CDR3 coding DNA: TGTGCCAGCAGCTTGGATAGGGCTCCCAATGGCTCCTACGAGCAGTACTTC.

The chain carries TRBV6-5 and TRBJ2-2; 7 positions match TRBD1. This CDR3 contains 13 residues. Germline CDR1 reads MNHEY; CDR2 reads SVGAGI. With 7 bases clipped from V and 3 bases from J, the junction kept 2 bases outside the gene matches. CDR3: CASTQGDTGELFF. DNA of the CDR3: TGTGCCAGCACCCAGGGGGACACCGGGGAGCTGTTTTTT.

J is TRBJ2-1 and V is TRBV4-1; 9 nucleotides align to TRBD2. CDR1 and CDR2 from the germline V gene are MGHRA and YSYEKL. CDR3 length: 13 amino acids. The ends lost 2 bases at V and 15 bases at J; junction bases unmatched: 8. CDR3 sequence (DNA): TGCGCCAGCAGCCAATTGCACGCGGGGGGGAGGTTCTTC. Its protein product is CASSQLHAGGRFF.

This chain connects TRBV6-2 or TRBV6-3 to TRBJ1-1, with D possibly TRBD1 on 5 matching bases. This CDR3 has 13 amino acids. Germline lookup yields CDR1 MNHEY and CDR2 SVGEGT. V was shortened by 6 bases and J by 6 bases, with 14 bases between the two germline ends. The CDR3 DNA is TGTGCCAGCAGCCCCTGGGGGGATTCTGAAGCTTTCTTT. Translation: CASSPWGDSEAFF.

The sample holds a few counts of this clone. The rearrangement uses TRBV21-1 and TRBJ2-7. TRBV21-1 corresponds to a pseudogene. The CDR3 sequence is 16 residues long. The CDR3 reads CASSKGEDRYDYEQYF. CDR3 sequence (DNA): TGTGCCAGCAGCAAAGGGGAAGATAGATATGACTACGAGCAGTACTTC.

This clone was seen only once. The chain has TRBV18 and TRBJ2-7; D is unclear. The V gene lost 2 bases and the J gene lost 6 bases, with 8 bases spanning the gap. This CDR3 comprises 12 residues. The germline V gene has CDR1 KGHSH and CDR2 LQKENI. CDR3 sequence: CASSPSASEQYF. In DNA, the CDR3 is TGTGCCAGCTCACCATCCGCGTCCGAGCAGTACTTC.

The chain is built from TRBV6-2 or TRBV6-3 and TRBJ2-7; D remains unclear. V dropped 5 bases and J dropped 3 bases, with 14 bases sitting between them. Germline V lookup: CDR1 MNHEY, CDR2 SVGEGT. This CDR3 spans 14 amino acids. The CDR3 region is CASSTPGVSYEQYF. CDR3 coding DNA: TGTGCCAGCAGTACCCCAGGAGTAAGCTACGAGCAGTACTTC.

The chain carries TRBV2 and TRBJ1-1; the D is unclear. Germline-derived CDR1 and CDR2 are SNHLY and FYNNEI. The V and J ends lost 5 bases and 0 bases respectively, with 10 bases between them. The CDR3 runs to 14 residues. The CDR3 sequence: CASSLTSVNTEAFF. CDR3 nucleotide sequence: TGTGCCAGCAGTTTAACCTCCGTGAACACTGAAGCTTTCTTT.

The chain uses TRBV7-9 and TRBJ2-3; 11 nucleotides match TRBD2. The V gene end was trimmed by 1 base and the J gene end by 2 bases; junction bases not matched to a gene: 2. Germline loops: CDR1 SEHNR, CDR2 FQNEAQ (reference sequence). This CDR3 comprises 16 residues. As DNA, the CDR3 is TGTGCCAGCAGCTTAGGACTAGCGGGGCTCACAGATACGCAGTATTTT. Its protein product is CASSLGLAGLTDTQYF.

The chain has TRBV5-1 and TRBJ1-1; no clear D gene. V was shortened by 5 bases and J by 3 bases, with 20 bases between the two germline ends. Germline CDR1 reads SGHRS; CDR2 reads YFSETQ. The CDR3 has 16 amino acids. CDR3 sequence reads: CASRDPLGGRYTEAFF. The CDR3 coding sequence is TGCGCCAGCAGAGATCCCTTGGGAGGGCGGTACACTGAAGCTTTCTTT.

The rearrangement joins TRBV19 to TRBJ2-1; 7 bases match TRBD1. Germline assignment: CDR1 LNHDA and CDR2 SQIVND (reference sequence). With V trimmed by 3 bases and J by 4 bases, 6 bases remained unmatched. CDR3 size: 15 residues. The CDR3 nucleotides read TGTGCCAGTAGTATGACCCAGGGGGTTTACAATGAGCAGTTCTTC. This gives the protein CASSMTQGVYNEQFF.

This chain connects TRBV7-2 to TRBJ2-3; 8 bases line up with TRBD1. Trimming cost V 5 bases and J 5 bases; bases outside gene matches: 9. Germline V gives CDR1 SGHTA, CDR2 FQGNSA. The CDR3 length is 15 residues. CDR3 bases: TGTGCCAGCAGCCGTGGACAGGGATTGGGAGATACGCAGTATTTT. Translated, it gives CASSRGQGLGDTQYF. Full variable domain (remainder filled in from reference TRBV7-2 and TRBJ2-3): GAGVSQSPSNKVTEKGKDVELRCDPISGHTALYWYRQSLGQGLEFLIYFQGNSAPDKSGLPSDRFSAERTGGSVSTLTIQRTQQEDSAVYLCASSRGQGLGDTQYFGPGTRLTVL.

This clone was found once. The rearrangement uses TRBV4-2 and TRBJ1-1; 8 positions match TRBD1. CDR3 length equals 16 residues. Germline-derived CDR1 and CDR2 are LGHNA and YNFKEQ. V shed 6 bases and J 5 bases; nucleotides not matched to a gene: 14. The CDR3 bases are TGTGCCAGCAGTAAGGGAGATACTCAGGGGGCAACTGAAGCTTTCTTT. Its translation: CASSKGDTQGATEAFF.

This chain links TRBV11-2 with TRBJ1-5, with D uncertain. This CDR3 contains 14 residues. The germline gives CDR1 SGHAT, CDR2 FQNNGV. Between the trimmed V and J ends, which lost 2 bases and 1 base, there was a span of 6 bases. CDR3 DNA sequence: TGTGCCAGCAGCTTACAGGCAAGCAATCAGCCCCAGCATTTT. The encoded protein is CASSLQASNQPQHF.

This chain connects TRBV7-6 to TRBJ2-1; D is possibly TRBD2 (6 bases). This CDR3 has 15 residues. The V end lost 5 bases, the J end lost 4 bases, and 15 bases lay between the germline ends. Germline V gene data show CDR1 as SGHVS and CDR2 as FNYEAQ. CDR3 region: CASSLRGSGYNEQFF. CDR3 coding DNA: TGTGCCAGCAGCCTCCGGGGTAGCGGATACAATGAGCAGTTCTTC.

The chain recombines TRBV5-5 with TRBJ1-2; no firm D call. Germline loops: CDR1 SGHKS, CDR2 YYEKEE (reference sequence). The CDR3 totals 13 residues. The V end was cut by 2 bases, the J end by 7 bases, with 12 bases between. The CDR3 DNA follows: TGTGCCAGCAGCTTTGAGGAAACGGGTGGCTACACCTTC. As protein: CASSFEETGGYTF.

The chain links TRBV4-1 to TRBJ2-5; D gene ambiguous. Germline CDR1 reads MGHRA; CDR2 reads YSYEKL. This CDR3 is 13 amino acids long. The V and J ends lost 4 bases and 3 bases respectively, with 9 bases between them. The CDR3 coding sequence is TGCGCCAGCAGCCTTGTGGCCAAAGAGACCCAGTACTTC. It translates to CASSLVAKETQYF.

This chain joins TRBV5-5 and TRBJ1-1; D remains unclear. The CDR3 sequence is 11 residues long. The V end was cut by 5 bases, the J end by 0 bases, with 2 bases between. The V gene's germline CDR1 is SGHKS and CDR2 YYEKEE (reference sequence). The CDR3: CASRMNTEAFF. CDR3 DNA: TGTGCCAGCAGGATGAACACTGAAGCTTTCTTT. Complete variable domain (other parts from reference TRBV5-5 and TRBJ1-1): DAGVTQSPTHLIKTRGQQVTLRCSPISGHKSVSWYQQVLGQGPQFIFQYYEKEERGRGNFPDRFSARQFPNYSSELNVNALLLGDSALYLCASRMNTEAFFGQGTRLTVV.

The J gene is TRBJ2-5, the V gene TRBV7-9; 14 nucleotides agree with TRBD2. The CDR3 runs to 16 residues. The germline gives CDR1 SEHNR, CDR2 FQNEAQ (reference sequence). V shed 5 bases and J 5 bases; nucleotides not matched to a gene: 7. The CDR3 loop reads CASSVGLAGGRETQYF. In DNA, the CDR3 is TGTGCCAGCAGCGTCGGACTAGCGGGGGGTAGGGAGACCCAGTACTTC.

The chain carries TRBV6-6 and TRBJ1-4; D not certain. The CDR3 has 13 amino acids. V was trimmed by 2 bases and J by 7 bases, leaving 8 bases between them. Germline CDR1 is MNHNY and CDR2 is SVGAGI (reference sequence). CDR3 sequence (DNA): TGTGCCAGCAGTTACGTGGGGATTGAAAAACTGTTTTTT. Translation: CASSYVGIEKLFF.

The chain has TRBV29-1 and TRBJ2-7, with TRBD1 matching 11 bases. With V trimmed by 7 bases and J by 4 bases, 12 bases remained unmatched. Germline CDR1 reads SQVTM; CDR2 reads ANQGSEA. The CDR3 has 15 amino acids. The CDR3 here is CSAARGDRGAYEQYF. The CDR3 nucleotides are TGCAGCGCCGCGCGCGGGGACAGGGGGGCATACGAGCAGTACTTC.

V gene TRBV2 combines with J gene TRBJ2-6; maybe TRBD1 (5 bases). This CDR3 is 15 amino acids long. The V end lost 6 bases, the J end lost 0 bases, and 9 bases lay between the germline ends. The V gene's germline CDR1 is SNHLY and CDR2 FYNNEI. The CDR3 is CASRAQVSGANVLTF. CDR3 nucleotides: TGTGCCAGCAGAGCACAGGTCTCTGGGGCCAACGTCCTGACTTTC.

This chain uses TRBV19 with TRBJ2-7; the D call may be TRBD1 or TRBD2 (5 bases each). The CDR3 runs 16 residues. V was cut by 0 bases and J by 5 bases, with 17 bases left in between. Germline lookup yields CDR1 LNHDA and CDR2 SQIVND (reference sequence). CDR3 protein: CASSIEPGPHPHEQYF. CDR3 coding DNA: TGTGCCAGTAGTATAGAGCCGGGACCTCACCCCCACGAGCAGTACTTC.

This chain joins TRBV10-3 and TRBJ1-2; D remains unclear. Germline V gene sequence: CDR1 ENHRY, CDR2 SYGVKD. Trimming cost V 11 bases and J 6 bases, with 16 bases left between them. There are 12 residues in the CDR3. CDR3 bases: TGTGCCTCTAACGGGCTTTCGGATGGCTACACCTTC. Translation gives CASNGLSDGYTF.

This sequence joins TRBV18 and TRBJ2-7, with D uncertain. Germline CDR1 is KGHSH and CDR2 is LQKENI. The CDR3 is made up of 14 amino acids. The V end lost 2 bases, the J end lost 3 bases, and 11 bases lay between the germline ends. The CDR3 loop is CASSPKQTLYEQYF. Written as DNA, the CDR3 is TGTGCCAGCTCACCAAAACAGACCCTCTACGAGCAGTACTTC.

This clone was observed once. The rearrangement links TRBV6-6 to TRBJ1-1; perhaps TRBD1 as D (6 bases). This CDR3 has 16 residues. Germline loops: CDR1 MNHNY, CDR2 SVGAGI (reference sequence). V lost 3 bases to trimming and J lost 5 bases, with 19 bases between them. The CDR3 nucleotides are TGTGCCAGCAGTTATCTTCTAAGGGGGGGAAGGACTGAAGCTTTCTTT. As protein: CASSYLLRGGRTEAFF.

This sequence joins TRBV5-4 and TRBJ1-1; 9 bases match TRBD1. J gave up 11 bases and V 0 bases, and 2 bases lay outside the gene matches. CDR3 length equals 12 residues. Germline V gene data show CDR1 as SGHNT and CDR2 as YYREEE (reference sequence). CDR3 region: CASSLDRGPAFF. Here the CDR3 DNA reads TGTGCCAGCAGCTTGGACAGGGGGCCTGCTTTCTTT.

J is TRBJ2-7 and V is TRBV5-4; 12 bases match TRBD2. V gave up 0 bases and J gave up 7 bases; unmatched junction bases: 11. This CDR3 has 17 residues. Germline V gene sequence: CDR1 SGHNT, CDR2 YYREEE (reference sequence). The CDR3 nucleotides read TGTGCCAGCAGCTTGGGCGGGCTAGCGGGGGGGCTGGAGGAGCAGTACTTC. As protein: CASSLGGLAGGLEEQYF.

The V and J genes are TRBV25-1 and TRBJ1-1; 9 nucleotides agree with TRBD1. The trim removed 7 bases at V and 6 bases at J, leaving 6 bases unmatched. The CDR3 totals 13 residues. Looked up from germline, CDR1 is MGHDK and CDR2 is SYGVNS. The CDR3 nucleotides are TGTGCCAGCACAACAGGGGGCAAGGCTGAAGCTTTCTTT. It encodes CASTTGGKAEAFF.